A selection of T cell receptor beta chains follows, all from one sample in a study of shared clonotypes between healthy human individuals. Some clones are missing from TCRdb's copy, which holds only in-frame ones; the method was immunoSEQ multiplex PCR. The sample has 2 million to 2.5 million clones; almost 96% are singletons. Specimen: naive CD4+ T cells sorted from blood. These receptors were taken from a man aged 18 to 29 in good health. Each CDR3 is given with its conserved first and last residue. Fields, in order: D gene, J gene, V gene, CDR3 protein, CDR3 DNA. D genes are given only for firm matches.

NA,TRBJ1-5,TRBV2,CASSASRVGNQPQHF,TGTGCCAGCAGTGCAAGCAGGGTTGGCAATCAGCCCCAGCATTTT
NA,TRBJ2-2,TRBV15,CATSRDGGTGELFF,TGTGCCACCAGCAGAGATGGGGGGACCGGGGAGCTGTTTTTT
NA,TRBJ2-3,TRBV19,CASSSGTTDTQYF,TGTGCCAGTAGTAGCGGAACCACAGATACGCAGTATTTT
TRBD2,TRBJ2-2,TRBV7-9,CASSLALADTGELFF,TGTGCCAGCAGCTTAGCGCTAGCGGACACCGGGGAGCTGTTTTTT
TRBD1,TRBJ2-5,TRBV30,CAWSQGALETQYF,TGTGCCTGGAGCCAGGGGGCGCTTGAGACCCAGTACTTC
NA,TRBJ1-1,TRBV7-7,CASSLTLGTEAFF,TGTGCTAGCAGCTTAACCTTGGGGACTGAAGCTTTCTTT
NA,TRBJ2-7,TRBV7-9,CASSDTGTIYEQYF,TGTGCCAGCAGCGACACCGGGACAATCTACGAGCAGTACTTC
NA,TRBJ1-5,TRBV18,CASSGGNLGNQPQHF,TGTGCCAGCTCTGGCGGCAACTTGGGCAATCAGCCCCAGCATTTT
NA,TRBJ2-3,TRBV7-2,CASSLDADTQYF,TGTGCCAGCAGCTTAGATGCAGATACGCAGTATTTT
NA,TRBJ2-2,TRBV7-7,CASSPGVQYLSGELFF,TGTGCTAGCAGCCCTGGGGTACAGTACCTATCGGGGGAGCTGTTTTTT
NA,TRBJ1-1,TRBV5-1,CASSSVGNTEAFF,TGCGCCAGCAGCTCGGTGGGGAACACTGAAGCTTTCTTT
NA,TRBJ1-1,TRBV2,CASSTGWSEAFF,TGTGCCAGCAGTACCGGGTGGTCAGAAGCTTTCTTT